This entry concerns a single T cell receptor (beta chain). Its specificity is not known. Deletions cut 9 bases from V and 0 bases from J, with 18 bases between. CDR3 length equals 15 residues. Germline loops: CDR1 MNHEY, CDR2 SVGEGT. This record belongs to a study of blood T cells in healthy people across ages. Whole-study context: About one barcoded beta molecule per two T cells was captured by template switching. Overall study results and limits: Nothing was known about donor CMV status, and this possibly confounded expanded clonotype changes.

Staff drew around 10 milliliters of peripheral blood from each donor. With a J-beta primer mix and a sample-barcoded 5' primer, a second PCR ran about 7 to 11 cycles. One entry per CDR3 protein, called by TCRdb with MiXCR from the 5' RACE reads. The table lists hundreds of thousands of distinct CDR3 sequences, 62% of them singletons. The V call is TRBV6-2 or TRBV6-3, the J call TRBJ2-7; D gene uncertain. This TCR was recovered from a man between 25 and 39 years old in good health. Sequences were obtained from blood. The CDR3: CASSYTEDYSYEQYF. In DNA, the CDR3 is TGTGCCAGTTCTTATACTGAAGATTACTCCTACGAGCAGTACTTC.